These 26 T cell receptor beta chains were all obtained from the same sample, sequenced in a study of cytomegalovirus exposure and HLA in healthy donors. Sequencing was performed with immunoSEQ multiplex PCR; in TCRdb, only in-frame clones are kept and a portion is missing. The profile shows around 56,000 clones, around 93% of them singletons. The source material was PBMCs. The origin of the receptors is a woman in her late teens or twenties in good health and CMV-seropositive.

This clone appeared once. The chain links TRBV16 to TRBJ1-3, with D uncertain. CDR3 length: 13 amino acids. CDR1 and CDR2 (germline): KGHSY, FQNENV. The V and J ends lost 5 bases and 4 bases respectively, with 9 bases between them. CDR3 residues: CASSTGIGNTIYF. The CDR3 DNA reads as TGTGCCAGCAGCACCGGGATCGGAAACACCATATATTTT.

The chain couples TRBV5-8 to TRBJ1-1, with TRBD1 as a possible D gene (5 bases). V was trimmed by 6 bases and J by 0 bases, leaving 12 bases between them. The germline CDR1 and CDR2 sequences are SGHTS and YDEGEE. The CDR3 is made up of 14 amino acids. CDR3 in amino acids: CASNPTDMNTEAFF. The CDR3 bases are TGTGCCAGCAATCCGACGGACATGAACACTGAAGCTTTCTTT.

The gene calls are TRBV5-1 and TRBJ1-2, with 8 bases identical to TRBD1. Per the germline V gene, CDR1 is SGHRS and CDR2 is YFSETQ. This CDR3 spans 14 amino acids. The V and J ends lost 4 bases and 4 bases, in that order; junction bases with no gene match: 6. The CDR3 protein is CASSLTGDGYGYTF. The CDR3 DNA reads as TGCGCCAGCAGCCTGACAGGGGACGGCTATGGCTACACCTTC. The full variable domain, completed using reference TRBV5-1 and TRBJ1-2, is KAGVTQTPRYLIKTRGQQVTLSCSPISGHRSVSWYQQTPGQGLQFLFEYFSETQRNKGNFPGRFSGRQFSNSRSEMNVSTLELGDSALYLCASSLTGDGYGYTFGSGTRLTVV.

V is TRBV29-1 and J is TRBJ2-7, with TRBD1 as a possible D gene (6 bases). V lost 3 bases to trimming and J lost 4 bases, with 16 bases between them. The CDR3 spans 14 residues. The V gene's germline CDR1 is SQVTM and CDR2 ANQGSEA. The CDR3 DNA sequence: TGCAGCGTTGATACCGGGACAAAAAGTTACGAGCAGTACTTC. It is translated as CSVDTGTKSYEQYF.

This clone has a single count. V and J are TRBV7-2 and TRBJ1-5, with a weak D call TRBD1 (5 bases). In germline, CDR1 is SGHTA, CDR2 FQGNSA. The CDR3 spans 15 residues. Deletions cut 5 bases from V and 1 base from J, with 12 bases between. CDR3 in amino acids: CASSRFGGSNQPQHF. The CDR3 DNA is TGTGCCAGCAGCCGTTTCGGGGGAAGCAATCAGCCCCAGCATTTT.

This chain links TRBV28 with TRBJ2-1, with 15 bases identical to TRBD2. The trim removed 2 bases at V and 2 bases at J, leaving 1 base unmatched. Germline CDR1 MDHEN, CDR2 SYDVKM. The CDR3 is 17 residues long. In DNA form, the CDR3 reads TGTGCCAGCAGTTTAGGACTAGCGGGGGGGCCCTACAATGAGCAGTTCTTC. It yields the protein CASSLGLAGGPYNEQFF.

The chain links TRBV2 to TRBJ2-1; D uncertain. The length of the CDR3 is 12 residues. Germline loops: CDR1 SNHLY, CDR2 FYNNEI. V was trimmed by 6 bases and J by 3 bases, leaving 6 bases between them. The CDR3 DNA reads TGTGCCAGCAGCTTCAGCTACAATGAGCAGTTCTTC. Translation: CASSFSYNEQFF. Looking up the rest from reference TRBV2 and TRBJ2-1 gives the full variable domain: EPEVTQTPSHQVTQMGQEVILRCVPISNHLYFYWYRQILGQKVEFLVSFYNNEISEKSEIFDDQFSVERPDGSNFTLKIRSTKLEDSAMYFCASSFSYNEQFFGPGTRLTVL.

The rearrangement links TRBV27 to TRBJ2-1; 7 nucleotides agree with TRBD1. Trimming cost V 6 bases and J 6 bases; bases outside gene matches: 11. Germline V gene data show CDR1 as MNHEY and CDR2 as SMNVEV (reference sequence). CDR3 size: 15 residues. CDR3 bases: TGTGCCAGCAGCCCGACAGGGAAGGTGGGCAATGAGCAGTTCTTC. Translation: CASSPTGKVGNEQFF.

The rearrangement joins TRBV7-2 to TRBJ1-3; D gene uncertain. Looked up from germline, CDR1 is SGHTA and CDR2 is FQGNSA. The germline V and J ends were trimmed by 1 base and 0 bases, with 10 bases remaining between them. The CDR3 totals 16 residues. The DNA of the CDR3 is TGTGCCAGCAGCTTAGGCTCGGGGTTCTCTGGAAACACCATATATTTT. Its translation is CASSLGSGFSGNTIYF.

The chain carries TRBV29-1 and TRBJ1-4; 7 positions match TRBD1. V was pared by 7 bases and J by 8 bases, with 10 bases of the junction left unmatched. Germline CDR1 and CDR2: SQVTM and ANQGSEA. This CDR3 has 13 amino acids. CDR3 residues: CSAMTGSGEKLFF. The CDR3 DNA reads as TGCAGCGCCATGACAGGGTCTGGGGAAAAACTGTTTTTT. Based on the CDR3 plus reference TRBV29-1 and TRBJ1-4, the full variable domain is SAVISQKPSRDICQRGTSLTIQCQVDSQVTMMFWYRQQPGQSLTLIATANQGSEATYESGFVIDKFPISRPNLTFSTLTVSNMSPEDSSIYLCSAMTGSGEKLFFGSGTQLSVL.

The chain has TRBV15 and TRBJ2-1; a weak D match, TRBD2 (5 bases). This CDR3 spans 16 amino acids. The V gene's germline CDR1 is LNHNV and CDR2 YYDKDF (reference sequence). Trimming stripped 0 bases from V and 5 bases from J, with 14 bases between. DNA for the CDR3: TGTGCCACCAGCAGAGATGCGATAGGACTTAACAATGAGCAGTTCTTC. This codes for CATSRDAIGLNNEQFF. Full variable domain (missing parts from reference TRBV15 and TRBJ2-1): DAMVIQNPRYQVTQFGKPVTLSCSQTLNHNVMYWYQQKSSQAPKLLFHYYDKDFNNEADTPDNFQSRRPNTSFCFLDIRSPGLGDTAMYLCATSRDAIGLNNEQFFGPGTRLTVL.

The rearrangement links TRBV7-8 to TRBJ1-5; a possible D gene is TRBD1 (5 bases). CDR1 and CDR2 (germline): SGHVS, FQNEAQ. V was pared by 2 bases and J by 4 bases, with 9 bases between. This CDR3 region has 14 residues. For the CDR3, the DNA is TGTGCCAGCAGCTTAATGACAGTTAATCAGCCCCAGCATTTT. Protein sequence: CASSLMTVNQPQHF.

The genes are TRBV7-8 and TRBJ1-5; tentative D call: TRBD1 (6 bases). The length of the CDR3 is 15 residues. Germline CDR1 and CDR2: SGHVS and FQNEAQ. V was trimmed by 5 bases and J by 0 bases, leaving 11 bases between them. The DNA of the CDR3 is TGTGCCAGCAGCCTTCAGGGGAATAGCAATCAGCCCCAGCATTTT. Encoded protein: CASSLQGNSNQPQHF.

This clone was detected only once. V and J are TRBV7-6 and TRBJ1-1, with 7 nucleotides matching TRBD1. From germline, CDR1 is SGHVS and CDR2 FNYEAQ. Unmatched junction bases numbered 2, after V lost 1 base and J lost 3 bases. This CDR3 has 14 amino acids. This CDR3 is CASSLGDRYTEAFF. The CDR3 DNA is TGTGCCAGCAGCTTAGGGGACAGATACACTGAAGCTTTCTTT.

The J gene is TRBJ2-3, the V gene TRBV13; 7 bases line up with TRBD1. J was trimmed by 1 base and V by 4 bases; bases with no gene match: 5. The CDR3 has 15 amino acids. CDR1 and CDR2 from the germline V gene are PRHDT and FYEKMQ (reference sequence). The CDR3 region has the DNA TGTGCCAGCAGCTCCCCCACAGGGGGCACAGATACGCAGTATTTT. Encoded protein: CASSSPTGGTDTQYF.

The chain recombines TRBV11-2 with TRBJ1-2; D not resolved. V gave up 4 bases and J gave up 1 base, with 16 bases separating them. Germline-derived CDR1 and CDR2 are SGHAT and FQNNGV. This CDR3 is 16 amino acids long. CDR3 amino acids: CASSSGRQTFNYGYTF. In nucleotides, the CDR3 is TGTGCCAGCAGCTCCGGCCGGCAGACTTTTAACTATGGCTACACCTTC.

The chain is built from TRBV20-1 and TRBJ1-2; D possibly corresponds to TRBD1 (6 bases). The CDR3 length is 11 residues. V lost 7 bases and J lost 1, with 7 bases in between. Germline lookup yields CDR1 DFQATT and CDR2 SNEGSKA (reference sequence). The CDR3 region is CSGDNNYGYTF. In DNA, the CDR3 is TGCAGTGGGGACAATAACTATGGCTACACCTTC.

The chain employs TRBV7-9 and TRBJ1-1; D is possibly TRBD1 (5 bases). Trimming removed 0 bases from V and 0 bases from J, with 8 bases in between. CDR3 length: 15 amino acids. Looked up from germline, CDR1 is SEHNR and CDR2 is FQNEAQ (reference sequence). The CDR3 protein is CASSLAAGLNTEAFF. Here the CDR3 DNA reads TGTGCCAGCAGCTTAGCCGCGGGGCTGAACACTGAAGCTTTCTTT.

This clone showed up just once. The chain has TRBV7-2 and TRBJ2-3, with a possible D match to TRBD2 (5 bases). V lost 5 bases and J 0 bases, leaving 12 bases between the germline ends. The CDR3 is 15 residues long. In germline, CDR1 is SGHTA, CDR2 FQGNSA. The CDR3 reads CASSLSAISTDTQYF. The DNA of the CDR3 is TGTGCCAGCAGCCTTAGCGCGATAAGCACAGATACGCAGTATTTT.

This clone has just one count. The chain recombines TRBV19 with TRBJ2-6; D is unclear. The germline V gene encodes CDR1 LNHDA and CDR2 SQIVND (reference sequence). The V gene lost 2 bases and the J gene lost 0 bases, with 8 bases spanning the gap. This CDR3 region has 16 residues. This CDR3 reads CASSIFLLSGANVLTF. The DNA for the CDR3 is TGTGCCAGTAGTATATTCCTTCTCTCTGGGGCCAACGTCCTGACTTTC.

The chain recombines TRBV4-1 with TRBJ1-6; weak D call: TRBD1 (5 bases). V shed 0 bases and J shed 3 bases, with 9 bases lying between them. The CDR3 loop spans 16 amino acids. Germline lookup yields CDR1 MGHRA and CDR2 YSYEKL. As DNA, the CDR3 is TGCGCCAGCAGCCAAGAAATGGGGGGCTATAATTCACCCCTCCACTTT. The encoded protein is CASSQEMGGYNSPLHF.

CDR3 DNA sequence: TGCGCCAGCAGCTTGGAGGCAGGGGGAACTGAAGCTTTCTTT. Encoded protein: CASSLEAGGTEAFF. The chain joins TRBV5-1 to TRBJ1-1; 7 bases fit TRBD1. The CDR3 has 14 amino acids. Germline values: CDR1 SGHRS, CDR2 YFSETQ. V lost 0 bases, J lost 5 bases, and 4 bases stayed unmatched. Full variable domain (remainder filled in from reference TRBV5-1 and TRBJ1-1): KAGVTQTPRYLIKTRGQQVTLSCSPISGHRSVSWYQQTPGQGLQFLFEYFSETQRNKGNFPGRFSGRQFSNSRSEMNVSTLELGDSALYLCASSLEAGGTEAFFGQGTRLTVV.

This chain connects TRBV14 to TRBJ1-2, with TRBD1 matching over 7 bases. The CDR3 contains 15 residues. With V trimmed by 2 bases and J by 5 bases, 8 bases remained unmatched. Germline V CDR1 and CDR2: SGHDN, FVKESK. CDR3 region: CASSQHQTGRYGYTF. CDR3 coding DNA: TGTGCCAGCAGCCAACACCAGACAGGGAGGTATGGCTACACCTTC.

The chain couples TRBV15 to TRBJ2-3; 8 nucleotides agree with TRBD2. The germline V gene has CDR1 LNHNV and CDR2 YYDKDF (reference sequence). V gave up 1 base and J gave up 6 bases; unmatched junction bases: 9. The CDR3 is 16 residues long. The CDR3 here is CATSRAGGVTRDTQYF. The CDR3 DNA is TGTGCCACCAGCAGAGCGGGGGGGGTGACTCGGGATACGCAGTATTTT.

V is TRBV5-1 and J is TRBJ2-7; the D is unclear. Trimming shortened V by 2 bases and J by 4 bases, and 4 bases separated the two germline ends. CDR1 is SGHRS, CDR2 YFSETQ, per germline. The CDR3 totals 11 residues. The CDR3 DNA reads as TGCGCCAGCAGCTTCGGTTACGAGCAGTACTTC. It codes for CASSFGYEQYF.

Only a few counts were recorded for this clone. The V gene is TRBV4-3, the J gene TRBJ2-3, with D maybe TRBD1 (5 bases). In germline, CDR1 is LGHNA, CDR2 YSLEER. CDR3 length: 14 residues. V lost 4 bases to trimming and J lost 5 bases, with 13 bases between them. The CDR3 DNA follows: TGCGCCAGCAGCCCCCGGTGGGGCCAAGATACGCAGTATTTT. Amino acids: CASSPRWGQDTQYF.